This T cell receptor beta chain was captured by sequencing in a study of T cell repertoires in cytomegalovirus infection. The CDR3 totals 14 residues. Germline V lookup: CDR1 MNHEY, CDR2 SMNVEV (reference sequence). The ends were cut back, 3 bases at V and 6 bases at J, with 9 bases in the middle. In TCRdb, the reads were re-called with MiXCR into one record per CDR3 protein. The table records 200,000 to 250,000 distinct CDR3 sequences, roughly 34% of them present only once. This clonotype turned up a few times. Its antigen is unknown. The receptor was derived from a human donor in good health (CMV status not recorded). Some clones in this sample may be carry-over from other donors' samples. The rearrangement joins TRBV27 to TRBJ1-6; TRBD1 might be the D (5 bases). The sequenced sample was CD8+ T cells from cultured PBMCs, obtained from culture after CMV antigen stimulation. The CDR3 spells CASSFGQGNSPLHF. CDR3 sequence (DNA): TGTGCCAGCAGTTTCGGGCAGGGTAATTCACCCCTCCACTTT.